A single sample is the source of the 9 T cell receptor beta chains below, sequenced in a study of blood T cell repertoires in COVID-19. Assay used: immunoSEQ multiplex PCR; TCRdb lists only in-frame clones, some missing. The repertoire holds 80,000 or so clones, around 92% seen once, with 1.5% to 2% in the top ten. The sequenced material came from peripheral blood. These receptors came from a woman in her forties or fifties in a cohort sampled during active COVID-19.

This chain uses TRBV28 with TRBJ2-3, with 9 bases fitting TRBD2. The trim removed 8 bases at V and 1 base at J, leaving 10 bases unmatched. CDR1 MDHEN and CDR2 SYDVKM come from the germline V gene. The CDR3 contains 16 residues. The CDR3 DNA reads TGTGCCAGCTTGGCTAGCGGGACTCTAGGCACAGATACGCAGTATTTT. This gives the protein CASLASGTLGTDTQYF.

V gene TRBV2 combines with J gene TRBJ2-7; D is unresolved. The V gene lost 6 bases and the J gene lost 1 base, with 7 bases spanning the gap. Germline CDR1 SNHLY, CDR2 FYNNEI. This CDR3 comprises 12 residues. Here the CDR3 DNA reads TGTGCCAGCAGGGAGCAATCCTACGAGCAGTACTTC. Protein sequence: CASREQSYEQYF.

This chain joins TRBV24-1 and TRBJ2-2, with TRBD1 matching 7 bases. Germline V gene data show CDR1 as KGHDR and CDR2 as SFDVKD. Trimming cost V 10 bases and J 5 bases; bases outside gene matches: 9. There are 14 residues in the CDR3. Here the CDR3 DNA reads TGTGCCACGAACAGGGGCCTCGATACCGGGGAGCTGTTTTTT. Translation: CATNRGLDTGELFF.

The rearrangement links TRBV9 to TRBJ2-1; TRBD2 might be the D (7 bases). The V and J ends lost 4 bases and 7 bases respectively, with 21 bases between them. Germline assignment: CDR1 SGDLS and CDR2 YYNGEE. This CDR3 comprises 16 residues. CDR3 loop: CASSSEVGGAGNEQFF. The CDR3, as DNA: TGTGCCAGCAGCAGCGAGGTTGGGGGGGCCGGGAATGAGCAGTTCTTC.

There are a few counts of this clone. The gene calls are TRBV6-5 and TRBJ2-1, with 12 bases that match TRBD2. The V gene end was trimmed by 6 bases and the J gene end by 12 bases; junction bases not matched to a gene: 9. Per the germline V gene, CDR1 is MNHEY and CDR2 is SVGAGI. The CDR3 has 14 amino acids. The CDR3 region is CASSRLAGVLPQFF. The CDR3 DNA reads as TGTGCCAGCAGCAGACTAGCGGGAGTACTACCGCAGTTCTTC.

The rearrangement links TRBV10-3 to TRBJ1-1; 8 nucleotides agree with TRBD1. There are 15 residues in the CDR3. CDR1 and CDR2 (germline): ENHRY, SYGVKD. V lost 0 bases and J lost 6; bases outside the gene matches: 6. The CDR3 coding sequence is TGTGCCATCAGTGAGTCCCGGACAGGGACGTCTGAAGCTTTCTTT. Translating it yields CAISESRTGTSEAFF.

The chain has TRBV11-2 and TRBJ1-1; 10 nucleotides match TRBD1. The CDR3 loop spans 15 amino acids. V was pared by 5 bases and J by 1 base, with 4 bases of the junction left unmatched. Per the germline V gene, CDR1 is SGHAT and CDR2 is FQNNGV. The CDR3 reads CASSPRQGANTEAFF. The CDR3 DNA reads TGTGCCAGCAGCCCCCGACAGGGGGCGAACACTGAAGCTTTCTTT. The whole variable domain, filled in from reference TRBV11-2 and TRBJ1-1, reads EAGVAQSPRYKIIEKRQSVAFWCNPISGHATLYWYQQILGQGPKLLIQFQNNGVVDDSQLPKDRFSAERLKGVDSTLKIQPAKLEDSAVYLCASSPRQGANTEAFFGQGTRLTVV.

J is TRBJ1-2 and V is TRBV5-1; the match to TRBD1 covers 8 bases. CDR1 and CDR2 from the germline V gene are SGHRS and YFSETQ. With 0 bases clipped from V and 0 bases from J, the junction kept 4 bases outside the gene matches. The CDR3 runs 16 residues. CDR3 in amino acids: CASSLGPGQANYGYTF. In nucleotides, the CDR3 is TGCGCCAGCAGCTTGGGACCGGGACAGGCTAACTATGGCTACACCTTC.

The V call is TRBV9, the J call TRBJ1-1; D not resolved. V lost 3 bases and J lost 0, with 6 bases in between. There are 13 residues in the CDR3. Per germline, CDR1 SGDLS and CDR2 YYNGEE. CDR3 nucleotides: TGTGCCAGCAGCGCGACTTTGAACACTGAAGCTTTCTTT. It encodes CASSATLNTEAFF.